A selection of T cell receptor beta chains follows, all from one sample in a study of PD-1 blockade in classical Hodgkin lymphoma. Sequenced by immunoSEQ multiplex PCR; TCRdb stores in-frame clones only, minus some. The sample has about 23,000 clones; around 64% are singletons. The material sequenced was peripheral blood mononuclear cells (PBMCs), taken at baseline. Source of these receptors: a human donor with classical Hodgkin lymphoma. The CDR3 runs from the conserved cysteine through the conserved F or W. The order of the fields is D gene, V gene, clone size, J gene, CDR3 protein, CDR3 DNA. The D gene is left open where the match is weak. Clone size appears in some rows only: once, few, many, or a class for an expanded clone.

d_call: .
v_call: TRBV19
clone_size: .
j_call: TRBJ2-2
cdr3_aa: CASSIYQNYRTGTSGELFF
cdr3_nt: TGTGCCAGTAGTATCTACCAAAATTACCGGACGGGGACCTCCGGGGAGCTGTTTTTT

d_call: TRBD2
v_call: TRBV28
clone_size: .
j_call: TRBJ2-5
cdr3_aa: CASSFFLAGGSGTQYF
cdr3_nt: TGTGCCAGCAGTTTCTTCCTAGCGGGGGGTAGTGGAACCCAGTACTTC

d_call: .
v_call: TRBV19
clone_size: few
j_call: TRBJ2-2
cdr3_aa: CASSILGTGELFF
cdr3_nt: TGTGCCAGTAGTATCTTGGGTACCGGGGAGCTGTTTTTT

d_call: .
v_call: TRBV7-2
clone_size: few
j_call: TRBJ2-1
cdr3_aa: CASSLVADQGWSYNEQFF
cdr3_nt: TGTGCCAGCAGCTTAGTAGCCGATCAGGGTTGGTCTTACAATGAGCAGTTCTTC

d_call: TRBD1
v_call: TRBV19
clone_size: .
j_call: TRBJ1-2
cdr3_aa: CASSIAGGANYGYTF
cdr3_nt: TGTGCCAGTAGTATAGCAGGGGGCGCGAACTATGGCTACACCTTC

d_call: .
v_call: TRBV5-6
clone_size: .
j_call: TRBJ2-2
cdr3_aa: CASSLIQGRVGELFF
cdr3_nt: TGTGCCAGCAGCTTGATTCAGGGTCGTGTTGGGGAGCTGTTTTTT

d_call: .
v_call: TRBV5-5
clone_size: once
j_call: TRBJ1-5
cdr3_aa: CASSLFPGSNQPQHF
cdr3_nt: TGTGCCAGCAGCTTATTCCCGGGAAGCAATCAGCCCCAGCATTTT

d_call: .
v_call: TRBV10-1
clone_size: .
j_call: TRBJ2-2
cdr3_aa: CASSVGTGELFF
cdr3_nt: TGCGCCAGCAGTGTTGGCACCGGGGAGCTGTTTTTT

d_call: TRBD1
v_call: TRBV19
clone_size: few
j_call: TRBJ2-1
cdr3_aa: CASSTLGTGAAGGYNEQFF
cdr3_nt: TGTGCCAGTAGTACGCTAGGGACAGGGGCGGCGGGAGGCTACAATGAGCAGTTCTTC

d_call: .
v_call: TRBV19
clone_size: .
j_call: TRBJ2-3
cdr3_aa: CASGVRGVGKSTDTQYF
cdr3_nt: TGTGCCAGTGGGGTCAGAGGGGTTGGAAAAAGCACAGATACGCAGTATTTT

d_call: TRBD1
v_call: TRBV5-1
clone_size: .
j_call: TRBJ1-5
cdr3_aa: CASSLGTGSNQPQHF
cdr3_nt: TGCGCCAGCAGCCTAGGGACAGGGAGCAATCAGCCCCAGCATTTT

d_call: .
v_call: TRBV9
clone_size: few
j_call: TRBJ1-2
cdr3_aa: CASSVDHWPRDGYTF
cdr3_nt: TGTGCCAGCAGCGTAGACCATTGGCCACGGGATGGCTACACCTTC

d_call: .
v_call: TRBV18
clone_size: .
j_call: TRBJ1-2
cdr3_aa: CASSSGGGYTF
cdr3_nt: TGTGCCAGCTCATCGGGAGGTGGCTACACCTTC

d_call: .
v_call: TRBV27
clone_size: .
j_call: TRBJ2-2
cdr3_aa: CASSLLPQGIGELFF
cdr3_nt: TGTGCCAGCAGTTTGCTCCCCCAGGGTATCGGGGAGCTGTTTTTT

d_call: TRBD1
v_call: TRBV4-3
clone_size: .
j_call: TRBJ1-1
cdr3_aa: CASSRAGGNTEAFF
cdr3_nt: TGCGCCAGCAGCCGAGCAGGGGGGAACACTGAAGCTTTCTTT

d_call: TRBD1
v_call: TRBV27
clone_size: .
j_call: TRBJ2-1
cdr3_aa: CASRVSGTGFYNEQFF
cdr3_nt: TGTGCCAGCAGGGTATCCGGGACAGGGTTCTACAATGAGCAGTTCTTC

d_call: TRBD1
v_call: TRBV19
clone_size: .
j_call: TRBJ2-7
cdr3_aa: CASSMTRDRNYEQYF
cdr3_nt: TGTGCCAGTAGTATGACCCGGGACAGGAACTACGAGCAGTACTTC

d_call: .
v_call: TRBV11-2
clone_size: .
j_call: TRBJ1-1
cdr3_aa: CASSFWGGNYRAFF
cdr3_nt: TGTGCCAGCAGTTTTTGGGGGGGGAACTACAGAGCTTTCTTT

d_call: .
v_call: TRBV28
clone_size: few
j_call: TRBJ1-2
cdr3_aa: CASSLSYGFDGYTF
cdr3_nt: TGTGCCAGCAGTTTAAGTTACGGATTTGACGGCTACACCTTC

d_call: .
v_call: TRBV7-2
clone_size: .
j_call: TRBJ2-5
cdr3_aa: CASSLRGGETQYF
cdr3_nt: TGTGCCAGCAGCTTACGGGGAGGAGAGACCCAGTACTTC

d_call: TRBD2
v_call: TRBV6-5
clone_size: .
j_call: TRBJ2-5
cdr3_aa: CASRKTSAQETQYF
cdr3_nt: TGTGCCAGCAGAAAGACTAGCGCCCAAGAGACCCAGTACTTC

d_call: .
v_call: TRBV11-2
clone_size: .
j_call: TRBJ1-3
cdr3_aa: CASSSPPGNTIYF
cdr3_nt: TGTGCCAGCAGCTCGCCGCCTGGAAACACCATATATTTT

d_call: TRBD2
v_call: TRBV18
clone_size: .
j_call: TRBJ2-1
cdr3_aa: CASSSSGGSGYNEQFF
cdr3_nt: TGTGCCAGCTCAAGTAGCGGGGGGAGCGGCTACAATGAGCAGTTCTTC

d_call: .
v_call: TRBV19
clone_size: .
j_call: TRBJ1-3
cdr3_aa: CASSILGGRQSGNTIYF
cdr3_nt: TGTGCCAGTAGTATCCTCGGTGGAAGACAGTCTGGAAACACCATATATTTT

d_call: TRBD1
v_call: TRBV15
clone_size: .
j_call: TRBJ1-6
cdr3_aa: CATRDRGDSPLHF
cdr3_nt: TGTGCCACAAGGGACAGGGGGGATTCACCCCTCCACTTT

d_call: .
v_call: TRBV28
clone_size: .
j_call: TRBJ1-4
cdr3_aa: CASSFQGTNEKLFF
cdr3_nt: TGTGCCAGCAGTTTTCAGGGGACTAATGAAAAACTGTTTTTT

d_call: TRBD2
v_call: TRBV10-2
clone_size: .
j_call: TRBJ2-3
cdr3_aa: CASRLAGANTDTQYF
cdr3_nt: TGCGCCAGCCGACTAGCGGGAGCGAACACAGATACGCAGTATTTT

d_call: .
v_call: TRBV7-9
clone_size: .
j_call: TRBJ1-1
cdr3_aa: CASSFQGGTEAFF
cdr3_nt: TGTGCCAGCAGCTTCCAAGGGGGCACTGAAGCTTTCTTT

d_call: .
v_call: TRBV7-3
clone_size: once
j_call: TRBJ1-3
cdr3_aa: CASSLSGGNTIYF
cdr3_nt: TGTGCCAGCAGCTTAAGCGGTGGAAACACCATATATTTT

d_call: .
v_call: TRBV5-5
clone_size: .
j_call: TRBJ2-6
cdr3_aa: CASSLRVTGSLGANVLTF
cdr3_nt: TGTGCCAGCAGCTTGAGGGTGACAGGTTCTCTTGGGGCCAACGTCCTGACTTTC

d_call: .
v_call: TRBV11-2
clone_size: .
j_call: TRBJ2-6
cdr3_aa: CASSLGFTSSGANVLTF
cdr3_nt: TGTGCCAGCAGCTTAGGCTTTACGAGCTCTGGGGCCAACGTCCTGACTTTC

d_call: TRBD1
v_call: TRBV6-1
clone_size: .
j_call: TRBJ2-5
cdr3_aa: CASSEVWTGGETQYF
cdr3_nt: TGTGCCAGCAGTGAAGTCTGGACAGGAGGAGAGACCCAGTACTTC

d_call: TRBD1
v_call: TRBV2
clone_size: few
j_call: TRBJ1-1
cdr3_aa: CASSDRTGTEAFF
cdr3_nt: TGTGCCAGCAGTGACCGGACAGGTACTGAAGCTTTCTTT

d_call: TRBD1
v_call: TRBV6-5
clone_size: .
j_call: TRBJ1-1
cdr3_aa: CASRNQGVYTEAFF
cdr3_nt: TGTGCCAGCAGGAACCAGGGGGTATACACTGAAGCTTTCTTT

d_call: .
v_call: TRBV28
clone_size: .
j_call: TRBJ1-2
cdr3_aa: CAGRRGANYGYTF
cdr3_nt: TGTGCCGGACGGAGGGGTGCCAACTATGGCTACACCTTC